Below, one TCR beta chain is given with its context. Its antigen is currently unknown. The sample comes from a study of shared clonotypes between healthy human individuals. Points from the study as a whole: Compared with memory subsets, naive subsets generally had larger estimated richness.

This CDR3 has 15 residues. The germline V and J ends were trimmed by 0 bases and 5 bases, with 10 bases remaining between them. In germline, CDR1 is SGHDN, CDR2 FVKESK. Libraries were prepared by immunoSEQ multiplex PCR; TCRdb keeps only in-frame clonotypes and omits some of them. The sample lists 550,000 to 800,000 clones; roughly 70% were seen once. The V and J genes are TRBV14 and TRBJ1-4, with D hard to call. Sequenced: memory CD4+ T cells sorted from blood. Subset: CD45RA-negative fraction. This clonotype was sampled from a woman under 40 in good health. This CDR3 reads CASSQETESNEKLFF. In DNA form, the CDR3 reads TGTGCCAGCAGCCAAGAGACGGAATCGAATGAAAAACTGTTTTTT.